The clone carrying this T cell receptor (beta chain) was seen only a few times. Its antigen is still unknown. CDR1 and CDR2 from the germline V gene are GTSNPN and SVGIG (reference sequence). The CDR3 has 14 residues. Trimming shortened V by 8 bases and J by 4 bases, and 18 bases separated the two germline ends. This sample was taken from a study of shared clonotypes between healthy human individuals. Study-wide results and limits: Estimated richness was generally greater in naive than memory subsets. Blood alone was sampled, and tissue repertoires likely differ.

Sequenced by immunoSEQ multiplex PCR; TCRdb stores in-frame clones only, minus some. In the table there are over 150,000 clones, 65% to 70% of which are singletons. The sequenced material came from memory CD4+ T cells sorted from blood. Subset: CD45RA-negative fraction. The TCR sequence derives from a man aged 25-45 years in good health. The J gene is TRBJ2-1, the V gene TRBV30; maybe TRBD1 (5 bases). CDR3 sequence reads: CATRTLLAYNEQFF. The DNA of the CDR3 is TGTGCCACAAGGACACTCCTCGCGTACAATGAGCAGTTCTTC.